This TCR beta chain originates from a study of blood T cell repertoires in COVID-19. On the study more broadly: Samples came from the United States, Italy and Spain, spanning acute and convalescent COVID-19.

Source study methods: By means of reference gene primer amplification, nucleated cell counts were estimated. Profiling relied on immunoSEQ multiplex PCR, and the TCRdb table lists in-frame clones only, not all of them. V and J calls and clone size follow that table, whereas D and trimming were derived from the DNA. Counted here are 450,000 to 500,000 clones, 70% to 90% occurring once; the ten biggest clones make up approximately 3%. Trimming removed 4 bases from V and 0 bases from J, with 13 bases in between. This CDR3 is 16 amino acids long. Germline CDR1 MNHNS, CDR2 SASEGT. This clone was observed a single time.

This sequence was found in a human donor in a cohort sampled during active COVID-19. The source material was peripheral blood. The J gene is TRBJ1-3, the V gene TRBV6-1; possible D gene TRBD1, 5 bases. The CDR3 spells CASSGQSVGSGNTIYF. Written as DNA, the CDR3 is TGTGCCAGCAGTGGACAGAGTGTAGGCTCTGGAAACACCATATATTTT.